The clone carrying this T cell receptor (beta chain) was picked up many times. The data were obtained in a study of T cells after yellow fever vaccination. TCRdb re-called the 5' RACE reads with MiXCR, one entry per CDR3 protein. The repertoire holds around 72,000 distinct CDR3 sequences, with more than 5.5% as singletons. V was clipped by 0 bases and J by 6 bases, with 13 bases between them. This CDR3 has 15 amino acids. From germline, CDR1 is MNHEY and CDR2 SVGAGI. The TCR was taken from a man aged 18 to 29 who received the YFV17D yellow fever vaccine. The chain couples TRBV6-5 to TRBJ2-3, with D perhaps matching TRBD2 (6 bases). Here the sequenced sample was CD8+ T cells sorted from PBMCs, taken 9 to 11 days after the first yellow fever vaccination. In nucleotides, the CDR3 is TGTGCCAGCAGTTACTCGGGGGGACTGGGGGATACGCAGTATTTT. This translates into CASSYSGGLGDTQYF.